The 22 T cell receptor beta chains given below trace back to one sample, sequenced in a study of CD8+CD57+ T cells in acquired aplastic anemia. It was genomic DNA that served as the template for profiling TCR beta VDJ and CDR3. From the reads, TCRdb called clonotypes with MiXCR, one entry per CDR3 protein. The sample yields 150,000 to 180,000 distinct CDR3 sequences, just over 50% seen once. Sequencing was done on patients that had shown CD8+CD57+ cell expansion by flow cytometry. The sample taken for sequencing was sorted CD4+, CD8+, or CD8+CD57+ T cells (not recorded which) from PBMCs. The source is a human donor with aplastic anemia.

V gene TRBV29-1 combines with J gene TRBJ2-2; D might be TRBD2 (6 bases). The CDR3 loop spans 14 amino acids. The germline V gene encodes CDR1 SQVTM and CDR2 ANQGSEA. Trimming removed 4 bases from V and 11 bases from J, with 20 bases in between. The CDR3 DNA reads as TGCAGCGTTGGGTCCGCAGAGGAGGAGGGTGAGCTGTTTTTT. Translation: CSVGSAEEEGELFF.

This clonotype was picked up many times. In DNA, the CDR3 is TGTGCCAGCAGTGAAGCGCCCGAATGGTATAATTCACCCCTCCACTTT. It translates to CASSEAPEWYNSPLHF. The chain employs TRBV6-1 and TRBJ1-6; the D is unclear. This CDR3 region has 16 residues. V gave up 0 bases and J gave up 4 bases, with 10 bases separating them. Germline V lookup: CDR1 MNHNS, CDR2 SASEGT.

This clonotype was recorded many times. The V gene is TRBV29-1, the J gene TRBJ2-1; tentatively, D is TRBD1 or TRBD2 (5 bases each). The CDR3 consists of 17 residues. V lost 4 bases and J 0 bases, leaving 19 bases between the germline ends. The germline V gene encodes CDR1 SQVTM and CDR2 ANQGSEA. The CDR3 DNA is TGCAGCGTTGTGGGGATGGGGGATCGAAGCTCCTACAATGAGCAGTTCTTC. It translates to CSVVGMGDRSSYNEQFF.

This chain joins TRBV10-3 and TRBJ2-3; possibly TRBD2 for D (6 bases). This CDR3 has 13 residues. V was cut by 9 bases and J by 0 bases, with 10 bases left in between. The V gene's germline CDR1 is ENHRY and CDR2 SYGVKD. The CDR3 DNA sequence: TGTGCCATACATAGCGGCAGCACAGATACGCAGTATTTT. This gives the protein CAIHSGSTDTQYF.

The J gene is TRBJ2-7, the V gene TRBV24-1; 10 bases line up with TRBD1. J lost 3 bases, V lost 4 bases, and 8 bases had no gene match. This CDR3 is 16 amino acids long. Germline CDR1 reads KGHDR; CDR2 reads SFDVKD. CDR3 region: CATSDPTTGGNYEQYF. For the CDR3, the DNA is TGTGCCACCAGTGACCCCACGACAGGGGGCAACTACGAGCAGTACTTC.

The V gene is TRBV11-2, the J gene TRBJ1-2, with 12 bases aligning to TRBD1. The V gene's germline CDR1 is SGHAT and CDR2 FQNNGV. This CDR3 contains 17 residues. V shed 5 bases and J 5 bases; nucleotides not matched to a gene: 12. The CDR3: CASSPRRLGQGAYGYTF. The CDR3 DNA is TGTGCCAGCAGCCCACGCAGACTGGGACAGGGGGCTTATGGCTACACCTTC.

V is TRBV5-1 and J is TRBJ2-1, with D possibly called TRBD1 or TRBD2 (5 bases each). The germline V gene encodes CDR1 SGHRS and CDR2 YFSETQ. The V gene lost 0 bases and the J gene lost 5 bases, with 9 bases spanning the gap. The CDR3 loop spans 14 amino acids. The CDR3 loop reads CASSLEPGHNEQFF. CDR3 bases: TGCGCCAGCAGCTTGGAACCGGGACACAATGAGCAGTTCTTC.

The chain has TRBV20-1 and TRBJ2-3, with D hard to call. The CDR3 covers 11 residues. V lost 6 bases to trimming and J lost 6 bases, with 10 bases between them. Germline loops: CDR1 DFQATT, CDR2 SNEGSKA (reference sequence). Written as DNA, the CDR3 is TGCAGTGCCAGGCTCGGGGATACGCAGTATTTT. Its protein is CSARLGDTQYF.

The gene calls are TRBV29-1 and TRBJ2-7, with TRBD1 identical over 11 bases. Germline V gives CDR1 SQVTM, CDR2 ANQGSEA. CDR3 size: 16 residues. The V segment lost 0 bases and the J segment 3 bases; nucleotides outside the gene matches: 7. The CDR3: CSVEEGRTGGNYEQYF. Here the CDR3 DNA reads TGCAGCGTTGAAGAGGGGCGGACAGGGGGCAACTACGAGCAGTACTTC.

This clonotype was counted ten times or more. The rearrangement joins TRBV6-1 to TRBJ2-1; weak D call: TRBD2 (6 bases). The germline V gene encodes CDR1 MNHNS and CDR2 SASEGT. The length of the CDR3 is 15 residues. V shed 6 bases and J shed 4 bases, with 16 bases lying between them. The DNA for the CDR3 is TGTGCCAGCAGCTCCCAGAGCGGGTATTACAATGAGCAGTTCTTC. Protein sequence: CASSSQSGYYNEQFF.

This clonotype was seen a single time. A much larger clone lies one base from this, so it may be a read error. J is TRBJ1-3 and V is TRBV4-3, with unresolved D. Per the germline V gene, CDR1 is LGHNA and CDR2 is YSLEER. V lost 0 bases and J 0 bases, leaving 9 bases between the germline ends. The CDR3 is 16 residues long. The CDR3 DNA reads as TGCGCCAGCAGCCAAGATAGGATGAGCTCTGGAAACACCATATATTTT. As protein: CASSQDRMSSGNTIYF.

The chain links TRBV5-1 to TRBJ2-7; the D gene could be TRBD1 or TRBD2 (6 bases each). This CDR3 region has 16 residues. The germline gives CDR1 SGHRS, CDR2 YFSETQ. Trimming removed 0 bases at V and 4 bases at J, with 17 bases between. The CDR3 reads CASSLVGGTITYEQYF. In DNA, the CDR3 is TGCGCCAGCAGCTTGGTGGGCGGGACAATTACTTACGAGCAGTACTTC.

This clonotype was seen a single time. This rearrangement joins TRBV29-1 to TRBJ2-7; TRBD1 matches 7 bases. The V segment lost 1 base and the J segment 2 bases; nucleotides outside the gene matches: 5. Germline CDR1 reads SQVTM; CDR2 reads ANQGSEA. The CDR3 length is 14 residues. The CDR3 reads CSVEVPGQTYEQYF. CDR3 nucleotide sequence: TGCAGCGTTGAAGTTCCGGGACAGACCTACGAGCAGTACTTC.

This clonotype was recorded at least ten times. The chain links TRBV6-5 to TRBJ2-3, with a possible D match to TRBD1 (6 bases). Germline V gene lookup returns CDR1 MNHEY and CDR2 SVGAGI. The CDR3 has 13 residues. V lost 0 bases, J lost 12 bases, and 13 bases lay in between. CDR3 sequence (DNA): TGTGCCAGCAGTTACTCGAGACCAGGGACACAGTATTTT. Its translation is CASSYSRPGTQYF.

The chain employs TRBV10-3 and TRBJ2-3; 16 bases are a match to TRBD2. The CDR3 consists of 17 residues. Per the germline V gene, CDR1 is ENHRY and CDR2 is SYGVKD. J was trimmed by 3 bases and V by 3 bases; bases with no gene match: 3. The CDR3 loop reads CAISDLGLAGGTDTQYF. The DNA for the CDR3 is TGTGCCATCAGTGATTTGGGACTAGCGGGAGGGACAGATACGCAGTATTTT.

The V and J genes are TRBV29-1 and TRBJ1-1; no firm D call. Germline values: CDR1 SQVTM, CDR2 ANQGSEA. This CDR3 spans 15 amino acids. Trimming stripped 0 bases from V and 3 bases from J, with 14 bases between. The CDR3 here is CSVEDTPESYTEAFF. For the CDR3, the DNA is TGCAGCGTTGAAGATACCCCGGAAAGCTACACTGAAGCTTTCTTT.

The J gene is TRBJ2-3, the V gene TRBV11-2, with a tentative D call TRBD1 (6 bases). CDR1 is SGHAT and CDR2 is FQNNGV in the germline V gene. The CDR3 is made up of 17 amino acids. Trimming cost V 2 bases and J 2 bases, with 17 bases left between them. CDR3 DNA sequence: TGTGCCAGCAGCTTACAACGGACAGCATCCTACACAGATACGCAGTATTTT. Amino acids: CASSLQRTASYTDTQYF.

The J gene is TRBJ2-3, the V gene TRBV2; D remains ambiguous. Germline CDR1 and CDR2: SNHLY and FYNNEI. The CDR3 covers 17 residues. V lost 2 bases and J lost 0, with 15 bases in between. CDR3 sequence reads: CASSELADPFSTDTQYF. The CDR3 DNA reads as TGTGCCAGCAGTGAATTGGCGGACCCTTTTAGCACAGATACGCAGTATTTT.

Concerning this clonotype: Germline and junction disagree at one end, which may indicate a read error. The chain combines TRBV7-3 with TRBJ2-7; a weak D match, TRBD1 (5 bases). The CDR3 length is 13 residues. In germline, CDR1 is SGHTA, CDR2 FQGTGA. The CDR3 nucleotides are TGCGCCAGCAGCGCTGGCAGGGCCTACGAGCAGTACTTC. Residues: CASSAGRAYEQYF.

This chain uses TRBV5-1 with TRBJ2-3, with TRBD1 matching 8 bases. From germline, CDR1 is SGHRS and CDR2 YFSETQ. J was trimmed by 0 bases and V by 3 bases; bases with no gene match: 6. The CDR3 has 16 residues. This CDR3 reads CASSWEDRASTDTQYF. CDR3 in DNA: TGCGCCAGCAGCTGGGAGGACAGGGCTAGCACAGATACGCAGTATTTT.

This clonotype was recorded a few times. The chain carries TRBV9 and TRBJ2-1; D gene ambiguous. Germline-derived CDR1 and CDR2 are SGDLS and YYNGEE. The CDR3 spans 12 residues. Trimming removed 0 bases from V and 9 bases from J, with 7 bases in between. This chain's CDR3 is CASSVVGSEQFF. CDR3 sequence (DNA): TGTGCCAGCAGCGTAGTGGGTAGTGAGCAGTTCTTC.

This clonotype was recorded a few times. The CDR3 is CASSDGQGWDQPQHF. The DNA of the CDR3 is TGCGCCAGCAGTGACGGACAGGGTTGGGATCAGCCCCAGCATTTT. This chain connects TRBV10-1 to TRBJ1-5, with 8 bases lining up with TRBD1. In germline, CDR1 is WNHNN, CDR2 SYGVQD (reference sequence). This CDR3 region has 15 residues. V dropped 3 bases and J dropped 5; count of bases not matched to a gene: 6.